One sample yielded the 6 T cell receptor beta chains listed below, sequenced in a study of molecular identifiers for immune sequencing clone quantification. TCRdb re-derived calls from the PCR reads in MiXCR, one entry per CDR3 protein. The sample carries about 510,000 distinct CDR3 sequences, roughly 26% recorded once. Specimen: naive CD8+ T cells from blood, with Jurkat cell RNA spiked in. Subset reported: FACS-sorted CD8+CD4-CCR7+CD45RA+ naive T cells. All receptors derive from a human donor in good health. Some libraries in this study had Jurkat cell RNA spiked in.

This chain uses TRBV7-9 with TRBJ2-4; D ambiguous. CDR3 size: 13 residues. Germline V CDR1 and CDR2: SEHNR, FQNEAQ (reference sequence). V was trimmed by 4 bases and J by 2 bases, leaving 6 bases between them. CDR3 in amino acids: CASSSFTKNIQYF. DNA for the CDR3: TGTGCCAGCAGCTCCTTTACCAAAAACATTCAGTACTTC.

The chain employs TRBV6-5 and TRBJ2-1, with 9 bases that match TRBD2. The ends lost 8 bases at V and 3 bases at J; junction bases unmatched: 5. This CDR3 has 14 amino acids. Per the germline V gene, CDR1 is MNHEY and CDR2 is SVGAGI. DNA for the CDR3: TGTGCCAGCGGTAGCGGGAGCAACTACAATGAGCAGTTCTTC. Its protein product is CASGSGSNYNEQFF.

Many counts were recorded for this clonotype. The chain uses TRBV6-6 and TRBJ2-3; D remains ambiguous. This CDR3 has 13 residues. V was trimmed by 5 bases and J by 6 bases, leaving 12 bases between them. In germline, CDR1 is MNHNY, CDR2 SVGAGI (reference sequence). The CDR3 loop reads CASSHGVGDTQYF. The CDR3 nucleotides read TGTGCCAGCAGTCATGGGGTTGGGGATACGCAGTATTTT.

V and J are TRBV13 and TRBJ1-4; the match to TRBD1 covers 9 bases. Germline values: CDR1 PRHDT, CDR2 FYEKMQ (reference sequence). The CDR3 sequence is 14 residues long. Trimming took 5 bases from V and 5 from J; bases not matched to a gene: 3. The CDR3 coding sequence is TGTGCCAGCAGCCAAACAGGGGGCAATGAAAAACTGTTTTTT. It specifies CASSQTGGNEKLFF.

This chain joins TRBV10-3 and TRBJ1-1; no clear D gene. Trimming took 3 bases from V and 10 from J, leaving 21 bases between them. The CDR3 is 15 amino acids. Germline V gene lookup returns CDR1 ENHRY and CDR2 SYGVKD. The DNA for the CDR3 is TGTGCCATCAGTGATCACGGGATTTACGAGGAGGGAGCTTTCTTT. As protein: CAISDHGIYEEGAFF.

Of note for this clonotype: This may be a read error: a much more frequent sequence differs by one nucleotide. The CDR3 loop reads CAWSRDNYAQYF. The CDR3 DNA follows: TGTGCCTGGAGCCGGGACAACTACGCGCAGTACTTC. The V and J genes are TRBV30 and TRBJ2-7; D is possibly TRBD1 (6 bases). Germline CDR1 and CDR2: GTSNPN and SVGIG (reference sequence). The CDR3 totals 12 residues.